These T cell receptor beta chains were read from a single sample in a study of technical replicates of blood from several donors. Libraries were prepared by immunoSEQ multiplex PCR; TCRdb keeps only in-frame clonotypes and omits some of them. The table shows more than 75,000 clones, with almost 97% occurring only once. The specimen sequenced was T cells isolated from PBMCs. These receptors originate from a human donor in good health. Each CDR3 is given with its conserved first and last residue.

CDR3 protein: CASSWTTESYEQYF; V gene: TRBV5-1
CDR3 protein: CASSIDRTGHQPQHF; V gene: TRBV19
CDR3 protein: CASSEGSYNEQFF; V gene: TRBV9
CDR3 protein: CSVVRLSNYGYTF; V gene: TRBV29-1
CDR3 protein: CASSLAGGSYGYTF; V gene: TRBV11-2
CDR3 protein: CATGGGGTDTQYF; V gene: TRBV15
CDR3 protein: CASSQISGPGNIQYF; V gene: TRBV18
CDR3 protein: CASSLLDSYEQYF; V gene: TRBV27
CDR3 protein: CASSLGVKRGTDTQYF; V gene: TRBV5-1
CDR3 protein: CASRLKGLATNEQYF; V gene: TRBV7-2
CDR3 protein: CASSLDGTGGYQPQHF; V gene: TRBV7-3
CDR3 protein: CASSSRDPSRGYTF; V gene: TRBV28
CDR3 protein: CASSQGLDQPQHF; V gene: TRBV4-1
CDR3 protein: CASSEMGGEAQHF; V gene: TRBV10-2
CDR3 protein: CASSPLENNEQFF; V gene: TRBV11-3
CDR3 protein: CASSLSGGQGGIYEQYF; V gene: TRBV11-2
CDR3 protein: CASSSRQGREQYF; V gene: TRBV11-3
CDR3 protein: CASSYHSGAKGEKLFF; V gene: TRBV7-2
CDR3 protein: CTSSQESVAGDLRSYEQYF; V gene: TRBV1
CDR3 protein: CASSYRPSGFRTQYF; V gene: TRBV6-5
CDR3 protein: CASCKTGGLTEAFF; V gene: TRBV27
CDR3 protein: CASSRFRDRAYEQYF; V gene: TRBV7-8
CDR3 protein: CATSRIRGFWANVLTF; V gene: TRBV15
CDR3 protein: CASSGSKREIVYEQFF; V gene: TRBV5-8
CDR3 protein: CSVMGLAEGQTYEQYF; V gene: TRBV29-1
CDR3 protein: CASSGQEGLGYTF; V gene: TRBV2
CDR3 protein: CASSSSEGGNTGELFF; V gene: TRBV7-8
CDR3 protein: CASSKSSPLPFF; V gene: TRBV21-1
CDR3 protein: CASSPTGDRGLFF; V gene: TRBV27
CDR3 protein: CASKLAGGTHADTQYF; V gene: TRBV5-4
CDR3 protein: CASSSLAGATNQPQHF; V gene: TRBV6-6
CDR3 protein: CSVAGTESGNTIYF; V gene: TRBV29-1
CDR3 protein: CASSQDRTGRYGYTF; V gene: TRBV4-3
CDR3 protein: CASSVDSSYEQYF; V gene: TRBV9
CDR3 protein: CASIRTNTGELFF; V gene: TRBV2
CDR3 protein: CASSQDENWSGNEQFF; V gene: TRBV4-2
CDR3 protein: CASSQGQQETQYF; V gene: TRBV18
CDR3 protein: CAWRLNQGGYTF; V gene: TRBV30
CDR3 protein: CASSRTGLPSGANVLTF; V gene: TRBV5-6
CDR3 protein: CASRWTGATGEAFF; V gene: TRBV6-5
CDR3 protein: CASSLRGRGDQPQHF; V gene: TRBV5-8
CDR3 protein: CASSGFRNTGELFF; V gene: TRBV6-1
CDR3 protein: CASSPGLAGPYF; V gene: TRBV11-2
CDR3 protein: CASSLQGPTTSTDTQYF; V gene: TRBV5-1
CDR3 protein: CASSQPGTGLVQYF; V gene: TRBV4-1
CDR3 protein: CAWTLPGTGNQPQHF; V gene: TRBV30
CDR3 protein: CASSSPTSGSPDTQYF; V gene: TRBV6-5
CDR3 protein: CASSKTGEPNQPQHF; V gene: TRBV19
CDR3 protein: CASRLAESTDTQYF; V gene: TRBV2
CDR3 protein: CASSQDRGALNTGELFF; V gene: TRBV4-3
CDR3 protein: CAWSVKGDEQFF; V gene: TRBV30
CDR3 protein: CASSLEAGLYNEQFF; V gene: TRBV7-9
CDR3 protein: CASSQPRDISLSYGYTF; V gene: TRBV14
CDR3 protein: CASSYGRANTEAFF; V gene: TRBV6-5
CDR3 protein: CASSSVGAYVSNNEQFF; V gene: TRBV11-2
CDR3 protein: CASSQILAGGSTYEQYF; V gene: TRBV14